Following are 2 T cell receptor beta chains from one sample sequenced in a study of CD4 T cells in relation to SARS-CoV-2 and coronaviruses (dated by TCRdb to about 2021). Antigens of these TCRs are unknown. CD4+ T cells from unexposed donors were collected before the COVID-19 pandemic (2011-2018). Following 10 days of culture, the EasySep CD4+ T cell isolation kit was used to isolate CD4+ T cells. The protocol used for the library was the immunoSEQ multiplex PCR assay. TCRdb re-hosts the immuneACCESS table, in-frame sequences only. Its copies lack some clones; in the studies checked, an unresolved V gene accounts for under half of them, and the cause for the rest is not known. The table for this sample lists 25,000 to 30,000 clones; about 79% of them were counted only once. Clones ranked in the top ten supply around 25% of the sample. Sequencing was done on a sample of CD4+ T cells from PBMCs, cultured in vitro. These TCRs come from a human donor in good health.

CDR3 protein: CSVGEGGGWSQHF. CDR3 nucleotides: TGCAGCGTTGGCGAGGGGGGCGGCTGGTCCCAGCATTTT. This chain links TRBV29-1 with TRBJ1-5; tentative D call: TRBD1 (6 bases). With 4 bases removed from V and 11 bases from J, the gap between germline ends came to 18 bases. This CDR3 spans 13 amino acids. Germline V CDR1 and CDR2: SQVTM, ANQGSEA.

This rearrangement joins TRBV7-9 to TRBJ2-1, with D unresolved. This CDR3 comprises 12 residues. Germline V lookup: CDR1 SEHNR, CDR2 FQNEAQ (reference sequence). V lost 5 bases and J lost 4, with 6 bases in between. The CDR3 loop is CASSILYNEQFF. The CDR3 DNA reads TGTGCCAGCAGCATATTATACAATGAGCAGTTCTTC. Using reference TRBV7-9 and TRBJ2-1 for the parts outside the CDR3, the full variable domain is DTGVSQNPRHKITKRGQNVTFRCDPISEHNRLYWYRQTLGQGPEFLTYFQNEAQLEKSRLLSDRFSAERPKGSFSTLEIQRTEQGDSAMYLCASSILYNEQFFGPGTRLTVL.